This TCR beta chain was documented in a study of blood T cell repertoires in COVID-19. Study context: T cells, B-cell-depleted T cells, or PBMCs supplied cDNA or gDNA.

Participant ages covered about 18 to 89 years across around 22 US areas. Assignments of participants to cohorts depended upon their own reported clinical history. Each recovered donor of Cohort 3 presented with two negative PCRs, clearance, or symptom resolution. Germline values: CDR1 LGHDT, CDR2 YNNKEL (reference sequence). CDR3 size: 14 residues. Trimming pared 2 bases from V and 10 bases from J, leaving 17 bases between. TCRdb's copy holds only in-frame clones and misses some; the assay was immunoSEQ multiplex PCR. Among approximately 440,000 clones listed, about 92% were seen once. This chain links TRBV3-1 (or the pseudogene TRBV3-2) with TRBJ1-1, with D maybe TRBD1 (5 bases). The source of this sequence is a man aged 18 to 35 who had recovered from COVID-19. Sequencing used PBMCs or T cells enriched from blood (not recorded which). CDR3 residues: CASSQLGLREGAFF. CDR3 sequence (DNA): TGTGCCAGCAGCCAATTGGGACTCCGGGAGGGAGCTTTCTTT.